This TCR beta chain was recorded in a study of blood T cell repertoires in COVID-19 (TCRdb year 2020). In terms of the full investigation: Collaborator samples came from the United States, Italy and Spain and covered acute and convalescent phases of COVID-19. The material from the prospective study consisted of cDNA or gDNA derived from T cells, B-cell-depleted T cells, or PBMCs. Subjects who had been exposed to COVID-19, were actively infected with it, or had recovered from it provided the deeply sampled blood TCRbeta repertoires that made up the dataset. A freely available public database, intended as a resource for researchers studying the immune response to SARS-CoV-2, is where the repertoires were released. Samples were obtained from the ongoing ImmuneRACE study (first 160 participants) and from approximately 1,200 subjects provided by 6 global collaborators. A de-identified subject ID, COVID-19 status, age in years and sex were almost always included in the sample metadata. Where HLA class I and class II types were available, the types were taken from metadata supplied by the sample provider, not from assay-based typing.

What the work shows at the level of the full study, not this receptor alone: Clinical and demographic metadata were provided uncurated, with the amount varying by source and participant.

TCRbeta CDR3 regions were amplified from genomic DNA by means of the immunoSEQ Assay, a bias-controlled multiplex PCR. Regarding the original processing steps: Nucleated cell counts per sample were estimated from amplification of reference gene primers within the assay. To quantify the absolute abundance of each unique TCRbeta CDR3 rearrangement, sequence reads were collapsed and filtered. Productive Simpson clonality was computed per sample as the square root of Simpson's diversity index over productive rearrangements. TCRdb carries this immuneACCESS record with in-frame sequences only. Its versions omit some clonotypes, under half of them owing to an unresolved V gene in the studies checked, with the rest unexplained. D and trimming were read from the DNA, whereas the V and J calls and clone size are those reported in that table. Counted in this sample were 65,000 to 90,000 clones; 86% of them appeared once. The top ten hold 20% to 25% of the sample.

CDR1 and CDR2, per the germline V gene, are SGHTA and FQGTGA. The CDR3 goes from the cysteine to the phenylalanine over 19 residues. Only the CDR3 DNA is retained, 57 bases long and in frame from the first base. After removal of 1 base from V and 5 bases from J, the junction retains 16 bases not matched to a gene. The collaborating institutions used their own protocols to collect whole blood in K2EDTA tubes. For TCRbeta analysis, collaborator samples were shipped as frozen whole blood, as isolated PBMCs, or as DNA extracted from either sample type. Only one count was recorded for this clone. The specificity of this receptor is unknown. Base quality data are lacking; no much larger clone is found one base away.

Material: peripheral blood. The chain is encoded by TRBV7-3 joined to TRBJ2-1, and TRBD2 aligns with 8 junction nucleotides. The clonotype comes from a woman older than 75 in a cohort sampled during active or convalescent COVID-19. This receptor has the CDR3 CASSLRGRVVAGMNNEQFF. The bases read TGTGCCAGCAGCTTAAGGGGGCGGGTAGTAGCGGGAATGAACAATGAGCAGTTCTTC. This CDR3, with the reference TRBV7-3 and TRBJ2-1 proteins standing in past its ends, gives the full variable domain GAGVSQTPSNKVTEKGKYVELRCDPISGHTALYWYRQSLGQGPEFLIYFQGTGAADDSGLPNDRFFAVRPEGSVSTLKIQRTERGDSAVYLCASSLRGRVVAGMNNEQFFGPGTRLTVL.